The 20 T cell receptor beta chains listed next were all sequenced from one sample in a study of shared clonotypes between healthy human individuals. TCRdb keeps only in-frame clones here, not all; method: immunoSEQ multiplex PCR. The sample includes 550,000 to 600,000 clones, about 98% of them seen just once. CD45RO-negative CD8 cells positively selected for CCR7 made up the naive population, which excluded terminally differentiated effector memory CD45RA+ cells. The specimen sequenced was naive CD8+ T cells sorted from blood. The origin of the receptors is a man under 40 in good health.

This chain uses TRBV5-5 with TRBJ1-1; perhaps TRBD1 as D (5 bases). Germline loops: CDR1 SGHKS, CDR2 YYEKEE (reference sequence). This CDR3 has 17 amino acids. The ends were cut back, 0 bases at V and 2 bases at J, with 17 bases in the middle. The chain's CDR3 is CASSLAWGDPSNTEAFF. The CDR3 region has the DNA TGTGCCAGCAGCTTGGCTTGGGGGGACCCGTCAAACACTGAAGCTTTCTTT.

The rearrangement uses TRBV15 and TRBJ2-7; tentatively, D is TRBD2 (5 bases). This CDR3 spans 15 amino acids. Trimming removed 2 bases from V and 0 bases from J, with 11 bases in between. Germline CDR1 reads LNHNV; CDR2 reads YYDKDF (reference sequence). CDR3 in DNA: TGTGCCACCAGCAGACAACGGACTGTCTCCTACGAGCAGTACTTC. Translating it yields CATSRQRTVSYEQYF.

This clone came up once. The genes are TRBV5-5 and TRBJ2-7; D ambiguous. Germline V gives CDR1 SGHKS, CDR2 YYEKEE (reference sequence). V gave up 4 bases and J gave up 4 bases, with 15 bases separating them. The CDR3 loop spans 14 amino acids. The CDR3 DNA reads as TGTGCCAGCAGCCAAAGTCCTGACTTTTACGAGCAGTACTTC. Translation gives CASSQSPDFYEQYF.

Regarding this clone: Other DNA sequences in the sample encode the same CDR3. The chain is built from TRBV27 and TRBJ2-1; D gene unclear. Germline V lookup: CDR1 MNHEY, CDR2 SMNVEV (reference sequence). Trimming stripped 6 bases from V and 6 bases from J, with 9 bases between. The CDR3 extends over 12 amino acids. The CDR3 is CASSPPGNEQFF. The CDR3 nucleotides are TGTGCCAGCAGCCCGCCGGGCAATGAGCAGTTCTTC.

This clone appeared once. V gene TRBV13 combines with J gene TRBJ2-7; 8 bases are a match to TRBD2. CDR1 is PRHDT, CDR2 FYEKMQ, per germline (reference sequence). After removal of 5 bases from V and 4 bases from J, the junction contained 10 bases not matched to a gene. The CDR3 is 15 amino acids. CDR3: CASSPRAGASYEQYF. The CDR3 DNA is TGTGCCAGCAGCCCCCGAGCGGGAGCTTCTTACGAGCAGTACTTC. Full variable domain (rest looked up from reference TRBV13 and TRBJ2-7): AAGVIQSPRHLIKEKRETATLKCYPIPRHDTVYWYQQGPGQDPQFLISFYEKMQSDKGSIPDRFSAQQFSDYHSELNMSSLELGDSALYFCASSPRAGASYEQYFGPGTRLTVT.

For the CDR3, the DNA is TGTGCCAGCAGTCCACCCGGTTCCTACAATGAGCAGTTCTTC. Amino acids: CASSPPGSYNEQFF. The rearrangement joins TRBV28 to TRBJ2-1; D is undetermined. This CDR3 contains 14 residues. Trimming cost V 5 bases and J 1 base, with 9 bases left between them. CDR1 MDHEN and CDR2 SYDVKM come from the germline V gene.

In the case of this clone: The sample has other DNA sequences that encode this CDR3 too. The chain has TRBV5-1 and TRBJ2-3; 8 bases align to TRBD1. The V and J ends lost 5 bases and 0 bases, in that order; junction bases with no gene match: 5. Germline lookup yields CDR1 SGHRS and CDR2 YFSETQ. The CDR3 sequence is 15 residues long. The CDR3 here is CASSLGQGSTDTQYF. CDR3 DNA sequence: TGCGCCAGCAGTTTAGGACAGGGAAGCACAGATACGCAGTATTTT. Full variable domain (rest looked up from reference TRBV5-1 and TRBJ2-3): KAGVTQTPRYLIKTRGQQVTLSCSPISGHRSVSWYQQTPGQGLQFLFEYFSETQRNKGNFPGRFSGRQFSNSRSEMNVSTLELGDSALYLCASSLGQGSTDTQYFGPGTRLTVL.

The chain has TRBV30 and TRBJ2-1; tentative D call: TRBD1 (9 bases). This CDR3 spans 15 amino acids. V was shortened by 1 base and J by 5 bases, with 15 bases between the two germline ends. Germline CDR1 is GTSNPN and CDR2 is SVGIG (reference sequence). The CDR3: CAWSGAGDRDNEQFF. The CDR3 DNA reads as TGTGCCTGGAGTGGAGCGGGGGACAGGGACAATGAGCAGTTCTTC.

The chain couples TRBV2 to TRBJ2-1, with D tentatively TRBD2 (6 bases). The CDR3 covers 15 residues. Trimming removed 1 base at V and 4 bases at J, with 11 bases between. CDR1 and CDR2 from the germline V gene are SNHLY and FYNNEI. This CDR3 is CASSEESGPYNEQFF. CDR3 DNA sequence: TGTGCCAGCAGTGAAGAGAGCGGGCCGTACAATGAGCAGTTCTTC.

The chain recombines TRBV7-3 with TRBJ1-5, with D perhaps matching TRBD1 (5 bases). V lost 0 bases and J lost 4, with 13 bases in between. The CDR3 is 16 residues long. CDR1 and CDR2 from the germline V gene are SGHTA and FQGTGA. CDR3 region: CASSLTSRQTNQPQHF. The CDR3 coding sequence is TGTGCCAGCAGCTTAACCAGTCGACAGACGAATCAGCCCCAGCATTTT.

The chain carries TRBV6-5 and TRBJ1-5, with D tentatively TRBD1 (5 bases). The CDR3 totals 15 residues. From germline, CDR1 is MNHEY and CDR2 SVGAGI. Trimming removed 6 bases at V and 7 bases at J, with 19 bases between. CDR3: CASRAMGRAKQPQHF. The DNA of the CDR3 is TGTGCCAGCAGGGCCATGGGCAGGGCGAAACAGCCCCAGCATTTT.

This chain uses TRBV11-2 with TRBJ2-5, with 8 bases that match TRBD2. The CDR3 is 14 residues long. Losses at the gene ends were 1 base for V and 5 bases for J; bases not matched to a gene: 3. Germline V gene data show CDR1 as SGHAT and CDR2 as FQNNGV. As DNA, the CDR3 is TGTGCCAGCAGCTTAGGACCGGGGGGGGAGACCCAGTACTTC. This encodes CASSLGPGGETQYF.

The genes are TRBV5-6 and TRBJ1-1; tentative D call: TRBD1 (5 bases). This CDR3 is 14 amino acids long. Germline values: CDR1 SGHDT, CDR2 YYEEEE. V shed 1 base and J shed 4 bases, with 11 bases lying between them. CDR3 protein: CASSLQGGLTEAFF. The DNA for the CDR3 is TGTGCCAGCAGCTTGCAGGGTGGACTCACTGAAGCTTTCTTT.

V usage is TRBV19 and J usage is TRBJ2-2; D gene ambiguous. Germline CDR1 LNHDA, CDR2 SQIVND (reference sequence). Trimming took off 4 bases at V and 5 bases at J, with 11 bases between the two ends. CDR3 length equals 14 residues. The CDR3 spells CASSTEASTGELFF. CDR3 DNA sequence: TGTGCCAGTAGTACCGAGGCTTCAACCGGGGAGCTGTTTTTT.

The chain couples TRBV5-1 to TRBJ2-1; no clear D. The ends were cut back, 0 bases at V and 0 bases at J, with 10 bases in the middle. In germline, CDR1 is SGHRS, CDR2 YFSETQ. This CDR3 is built from 16 residues. The CDR3 protein is CASSLAIDSSYNEQFF. Written as DNA, the CDR3 is TGCGCCAGCAGCTTGGCCATTGATAGCTCCTACAATGAGCAGTTCTTC.

The chain is built from TRBV28 and TRBJ2-1, with 7 bases that match TRBD2. The CDR3 spans 15 residues. CDR1 is MDHEN and CDR2 is SYDVKM in the germline V gene. V was clipped by 6 bases and J by 2 bases; unmatched bases: 7. This chain's CDR3 is CASSLRLAAYNEQFF. DNA for the CDR3: TGTGCCAGCAGCCTCAGACTAGCCGCCTACAATGAGCAGTTCTTC.

This clone has just one count. The genes are TRBV14 and TRBJ2-7; 10 bases align to TRBD1. Germline V gene lookup returns CDR1 SGHDN and CDR2 FVKESK. The CDR3 is 19 residues long. V dropped 3 bases and J dropped 6; count of bases not matched to a gene: 20. CDR3 loop: CASSHRSQLGTGDFGEQYF. The CDR3 bases are TGTGCCAGCAGCCATCGAAGTCAGCTGGGGACAGGGGATTTCGGCGAGCAGTACTTC.

V usage is TRBV10-2 and J usage is TRBJ2-3; TRBD1 matches at 7 bases. The CDR3 runs 13 residues. After removal of 6 bases from V and 4 bases from J, the junction contained 4 bases not matched to a gene. In germline, CDR1 is WSHSY, CDR2 SAAADI. This CDR3 reads CASRQGLSDTQYF. CDR3 DNA: TGCGCCAGCAGACAGGGGTTGTCAGATACGCAGTATTTT.

The chain links TRBV7-9 to TRBJ2-7; possibly TRBD1 for D (5 bases). This CDR3 is built from 14 residues. Germline V CDR1 and CDR2: SEHNR, FQNEAQ (reference sequence). Trimming took 5 bases from V and 1 from J, leaving 12 bases between them. The CDR3 nucleotides read TGTGCCAGCAGCGAACCGACAGAATCCTACGAGCAGTACTTC. It yields the protein CASSEPTESYEQYF.

The rearrangement links TRBV7-9 to TRBJ2-7, with unresolved D. The CDR3 sequence is 16 residues long. Trimming removed 5 bases at V and 3 bases at J, with 20 bases between. From germline, CDR1 is SEHNR and CDR2 FQNEAQ (reference sequence). This CDR3 reads CASSPTVGPAGYEQYF. The CDR3 bases are TGTGCCAGCAGCCCCACCGTCGGGCCAGCCGGCTACGAGCAGTACTTC.